This is a list of T cell receptor beta chains from one sample in a study of T cell responses to AZD1222 COVID-19 vaccine. Libraries were prepared by immunoSEQ multiplex PCR; TCRdb keeps only in-frame clonotypes and omits some of them. The sample has 160,000 or so clones; about 87% are singletons. Sample: peripheral blood, taken 28 days after the second dose of the MenACWY control vaccine. The receptor set was obtained from an adult who received the MenACWY meningococcal vaccine as a control. The CDR3 runs from the conserved cysteine through the conserved F or W. Each record gives: D gene, V gene, J gene, clone size, CDR3 DNA, CDR3 protein. D genes are given only for firm matches. Expanded clones are given a class, and other clones once, few, many or no size at all.

>NA|TRBV27|TRBJ2-5|NA
TGTGCCAGCAGTTTATCCGGGGTAGGGACGTGGGAGACCCAGTACTTC
CASSLSGVGTWETQYF
>NA|TRBV30|TRBJ1-5|NA
TGTGCCTGGGGTCCCCTTGGATTGGTGGGCAATCAGCCCCAGCATTTT
CAWGPLGLVGNQPQHF
>TRBD1|TRBV10-1|TRBJ2-1|few
TGCGCCAGCAGTATAACCGGGACAGGGGCCAATGAGCAGTTCTTC
CASSITGTGANEQFF
>NA|TRBV28|TRBJ1-2|NA
TGTGCCAGCAAGCAGACAGCTAACTATGGCTACACCTTC
CASKQTANYGYTF
>TRBD1|TRBV24-1|TRBJ2-2|NA
TGTGCCACCAGAAGCCCAACGCCCCAGGGGGTAGGCACCGGGGAGCTGTTTTTT
CATRSPTPQGVGTGELFF
>NA|TRBV19|TRBJ1-4|NA
TGTGCCAGTAGTATTTCTGGGGGAGCTAATGAAAAACTGTTTTTT
CASSISGGANEKLFF
>TRBD1|TRBV24-1|TRBJ1-2|NA
TGTGCCACAATGGGACAGGGCAATGGCTACACCTTC
CATMGQGNGYTF
>NA|TRBV28|TRBJ2-3|once
TGTGCCAGCTCCGGAGAACTGTCCACAGATACGCAGTATTTT
CASSGELSTDTQYF
>NA|TRBV4-1|TRBJ2-4|NA
TGCGCCAGCAGCCAAGGTGAGATCGGAAACATTCAGTACTTC
CASSQGEIGNIQYF
>NA|TRBV20-1|TRBJ2-3|NA
TGCAGAGACTCCGATACGCAGTATTTT
CRDSDTQYF
>NA|TRBV6-2/TRBV6-3|TRBJ2-7|NA
TGTGCCAGCAGTTACTCGAGAGCTCGACTGACCTACGAGCAGTACTTC
CASSYSRARLTYEQYF
>TRBD1|TRBV6-5|TRBJ2-7|NA
TGTGCCAGCAGTTTTACAGGGGGCGCGTCTTACGAGCAGTACTTC
CASSFTGGASYEQYF
>NA|TRBV27|TRBJ1-5|few
TGTGCCAGCAGTTTAGGGGGGGGCAGTAATCAGCCCCAGCATTTT
CASSLGGGSNQPQHF
>NA|TRBV19|TRBJ2-5|NA
TGTGCCAGTAGTATAGGGCAAGAGACCCAGTACTTC
CASSIGQETQYF
>NA|TRBV19|TRBJ1-5|NA
TGTGCCAGTAGTCCCCCGGGATGGCAGCCCCAGCATTTT
CASSPPGWQPQHF
>TRBD1|TRBV3-1/TRBV3-2|TRBJ1-2|NA
TGTGCCAGCAGCCGGGACAGGGGGTATGGCTACACCTTC
CASSRDRGYGYTF
>NA|TRBV4-2|TRBJ1-4|NA
TGTGCCAGCAGCCAAGAGGAAGGCCTTCAGGAAAAACTGTTTTTT
CASSQEEGLQEKLFF
>NA|TRBV2|TRBJ2-2|NA
TGTGCCAGCAGTGACCAGGGACGGAACACCGGGGAGCTGTTTTTT
CASSDQGRNTGELFF
>NA|TRBV6-2/TRBV6-3|TRBJ2-7|NA
TGTGCCAGCAGTTACGGGCGGGGCTCCCACTCCTACGAGCAGTACTTC
CASSYGRGSHSYEQYF
>NA|TRBV7-9|TRBJ1-5|NA
TGTGCCAGCAGCTTAAGAGATCAGCCCCAGCATTTT
CASSLRDQPQHF
>TRBD2|TRBV24-1|TRBJ2-3|NA
TGTGCCACCAGAAGAGCGGGAGCAGATACGCAGTATTTT
CATRRAGADTQYF
>NA|TRBV7-9|TRBJ2-7|few
TGTGCCAGCGGACCCCGGTCTGGGCTAGCGAGCTCCTACGAGCAGTACTTC
CASGPRSGLASSYEQYF
>NA|TRBV7-8|TRBJ1-1|NA
TGTGCCAGCAGATTCGGAGGAATGAACACTGAAGCTTTCTTT
CASRFGGMNTEAFF
>NA|TRBV7-9|TRBJ2-3|NA
TGTGCCAGCAGTTCTACCGCGGGGCACCTCACAGATACGCAGTATTTT
CASSSTAGHLTDTQYF
>NA|TRBV7-2|TRBJ2-7|few
TGTGCCAGCAGCAGGGACACCGGCGTCGACGAGCAGTACTTC
CASSRDTGVDEQYF
>NA|TRBV18|TRBJ2-5|once
TGTGCCAGCTCACCACCGTCAGGGGTTGAAGAGACCCAGTACTTC
CASSPPSGVEETQYF
>NA|TRBV6-5|TRBJ1-5|NA
TGTGCCAGCAGTTATAGTGGATATAGCAATCAGCCCCAGCATTTT
CASSYSGYSNQPQHF
>TRBD1|TRBV6-5|TRBJ2-3|NA
TGTGCCAGCAGTTACATACAGGGGAGCGGAGATACGCAGTATTTT
CASSYIQGSGDTQYF